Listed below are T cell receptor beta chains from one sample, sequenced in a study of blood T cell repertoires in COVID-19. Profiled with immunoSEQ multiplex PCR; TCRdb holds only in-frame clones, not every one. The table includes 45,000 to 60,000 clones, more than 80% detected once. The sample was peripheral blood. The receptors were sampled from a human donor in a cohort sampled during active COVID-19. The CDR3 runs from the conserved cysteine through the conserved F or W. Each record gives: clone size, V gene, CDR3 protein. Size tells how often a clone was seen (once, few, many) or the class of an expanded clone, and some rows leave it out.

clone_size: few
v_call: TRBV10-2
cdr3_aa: CASSDAGMNTEAFF

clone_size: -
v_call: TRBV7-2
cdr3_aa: CASSPQTGTGKAPLHF

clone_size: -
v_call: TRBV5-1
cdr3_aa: CASSPGTGRYEKLFF

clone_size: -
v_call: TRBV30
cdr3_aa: CAWSVGTSGRDEQFF

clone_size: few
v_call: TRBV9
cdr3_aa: CASSVEGRQGEQYF

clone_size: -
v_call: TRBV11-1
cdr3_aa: CASSSRLAGVREQFF

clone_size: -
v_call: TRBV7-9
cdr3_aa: CASFTGAGDTQYF

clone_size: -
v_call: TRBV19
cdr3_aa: CASRRAGGLNTGELFF

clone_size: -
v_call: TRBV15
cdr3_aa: CATSGPGTGRYEQYF

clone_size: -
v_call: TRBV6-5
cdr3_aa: CASGGGGLYNEQFF

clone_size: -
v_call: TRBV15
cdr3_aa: CATSRDRAGEQYF

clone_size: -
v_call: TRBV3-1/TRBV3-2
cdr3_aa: CASSQVRLAWDTQYF

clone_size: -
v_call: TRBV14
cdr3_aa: CASSPLRPYEQYF

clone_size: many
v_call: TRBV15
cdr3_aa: CATSRLAGNTDTQYF

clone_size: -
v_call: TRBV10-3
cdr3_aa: CAISESSSGTYNEQFF

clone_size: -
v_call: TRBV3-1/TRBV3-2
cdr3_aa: CASGRGASYNEQFF

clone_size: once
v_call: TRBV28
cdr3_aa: CASTSIGRAVNDEQFF

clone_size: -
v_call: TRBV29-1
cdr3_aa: CSVAVSSYEQYF

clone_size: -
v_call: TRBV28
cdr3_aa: CASSLQAQSYEQYF

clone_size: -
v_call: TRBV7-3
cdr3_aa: CASSLGVESSYNEQFF

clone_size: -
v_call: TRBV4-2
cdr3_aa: CASSQGESGSSTDTQYF

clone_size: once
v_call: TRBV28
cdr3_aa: CASSSGTGMGYGYTF

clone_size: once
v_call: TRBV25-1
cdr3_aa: CASRGTGSSYEQYF